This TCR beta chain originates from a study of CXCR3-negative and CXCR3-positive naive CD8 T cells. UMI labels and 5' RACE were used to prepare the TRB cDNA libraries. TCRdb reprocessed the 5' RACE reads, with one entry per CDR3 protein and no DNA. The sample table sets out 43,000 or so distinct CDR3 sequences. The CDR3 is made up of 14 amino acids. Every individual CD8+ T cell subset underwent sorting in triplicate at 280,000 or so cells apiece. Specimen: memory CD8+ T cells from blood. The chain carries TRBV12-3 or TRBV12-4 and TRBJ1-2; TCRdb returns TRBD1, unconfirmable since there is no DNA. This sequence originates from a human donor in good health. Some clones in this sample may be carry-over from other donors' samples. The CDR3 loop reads CASSRPSGNYGYTF.